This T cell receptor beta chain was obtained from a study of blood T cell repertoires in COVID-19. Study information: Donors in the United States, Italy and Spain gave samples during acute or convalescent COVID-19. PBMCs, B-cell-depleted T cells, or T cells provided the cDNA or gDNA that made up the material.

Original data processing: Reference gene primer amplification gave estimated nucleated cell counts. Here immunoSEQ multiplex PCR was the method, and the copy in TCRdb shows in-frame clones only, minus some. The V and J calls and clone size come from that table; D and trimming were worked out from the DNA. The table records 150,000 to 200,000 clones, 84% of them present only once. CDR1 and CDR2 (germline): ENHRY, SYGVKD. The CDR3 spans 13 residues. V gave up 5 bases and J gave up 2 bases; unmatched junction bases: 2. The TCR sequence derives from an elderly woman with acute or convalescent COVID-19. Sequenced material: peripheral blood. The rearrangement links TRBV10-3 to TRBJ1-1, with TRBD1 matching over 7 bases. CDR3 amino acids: CAISQGVNTEAFF. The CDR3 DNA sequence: TGTGCCATCAGTCAGGGGGTAAACACTGAAGCTTTCTTT.